This TCR beta chain was profiled in a study of beta chain features in type 1 diabetes. Study-level results: There was a moderate but significant shortening of TCRB CDR3s in all four CD4+ subsets of Type 1 diabetes patients.

As for this clone: Its matching antigen is unknown. This sample also contains other DNA sequences that code for the same CDR3.

cDNA synthesis used the whole RNA isolate, giving expressed TCRB sequences. Generated by immunoSEQ multiplex PCR, the TCRdb table keeps only in-frame clones and is missing some. The table has 600,000 to 700,000 clones, around an eighth seen once. With 0 bases removed from V and 3 bases from J, the gap between germline ends came to 8 bases. Germline V gene data show CDR1 as SGHRS and CDR2 as YFSETQ. The CDR3 totals 14 residues. Material: naive CD4+ T cells from blood. The clonotype originates from a man aged 30 to 39 with type 1 diabetes. The chain recombines TRBV5-1 with TRBJ2-3, with a weak D call TRBD2 (5 bases). Here the CDR3 reads CASSLGEPTDTQYF. CDR3 bases: TGCGCCAGCAGCTTGGGGGAGCCGACAGATACGCAGTATTTT.